This T cell receptor beta chain was sequenced during a study of blood T cells in healthy people across ages. The second PCR ran about 6 to 12 cycles with a sample-barcoded 5' primer and J-beta primers. CDR3-containing paired-end reads numbering at least 2.5 million came from each sample. TCRdb reprocessed the 5' RACE reads with MiXCR, giving one entry per CDR3 protein. This table has about 780,000 distinct CDR3 sequences, roughly 24% appearing once. Study-level findings and limits: Diversity figures based on one million T cells were deemed too low.

The CDR3 contains 16 residues. In germline, CDR1 is SQVTM, CDR2 ANQGSEA. A word on this clonotype: The antigen is undetermined. A read error may account for a junction end that differs from germline.

These sequences were also reported in another study, on T cells of mothers and their children.

This TCR derives from a boy aged 10-17 years in good health. The chain couples TRBV29-1 to TRBJ2-7; 8 nucleotides line up with TRBD2. The sequenced sample was blood. The CDR3 loop reads CSVEGYISGNTDTQYF. CDR3 bases: TGCAGCGTTGAAGGGTATATTAGCGGGAATACAGATACGCAGTATTTC.